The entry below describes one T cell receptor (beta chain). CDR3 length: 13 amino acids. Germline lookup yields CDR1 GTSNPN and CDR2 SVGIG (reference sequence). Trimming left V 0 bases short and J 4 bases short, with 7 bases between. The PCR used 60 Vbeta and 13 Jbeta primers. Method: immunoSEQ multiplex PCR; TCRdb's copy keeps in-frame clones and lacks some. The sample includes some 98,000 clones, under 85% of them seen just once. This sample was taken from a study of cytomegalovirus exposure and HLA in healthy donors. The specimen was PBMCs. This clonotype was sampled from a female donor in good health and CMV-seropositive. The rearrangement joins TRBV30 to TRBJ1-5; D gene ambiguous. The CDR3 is CAWSVAGNQPQHF. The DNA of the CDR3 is TGTGCCTGGAGTGTAGCGGGAAATCAGCCCCAGCATTTT.